Each of the 20 T cell receptor beta chains below was sequenced from the same sample in a study of blood T cell repertoires in COVID-19. The protocol was immunoSEQ multiplex PCR, while the TCRdb copy is restricted to in-frame clones and leaves out a portion. The sample lists hundreds of thousands of clones, about 89% occurring once. Source material: PBMCs or T cells enriched from blood (not recorded which). The source is a woman aged 40 to 50 who had recovered from COVID-19.

This chain links TRBV15 with TRBJ2-3, with 8 bases aligning to TRBD1. With V trimmed by 5 bases and J by 0 bases, 7 bases remained unmatched. The CDR3 spans 16 residues. The germline V gene has CDR1 LNHNV and CDR2 YYDKDF (reference sequence). The CDR3 here is CATSVRTGLSTDTQYF. CDR3 DNA: TGTGCCACCAGCGTACGGACAGGGCTTAGCACAGATACGCAGTATTTT.

This chain uses TRBV29-1 with TRBJ2-7; D gene ambiguous. Germline V lookup: CDR1 SQVTM, CDR2 ANQGSEA. This CDR3 contains 13 residues. V gave up 4 bases and J gave up 2 bases, with 12 bases separating them. CDR3 in DNA: TGCAGCGTTGGAGGTGACGGCACCTACGAGCAGTACTTC. Residues: CSVGGDGTYEQYF.

This clone has just one count. The chain couples TRBV29-1 to TRBJ1-1; TRBD1 matches at 8 bases. V lost 1 base to trimming and J lost 4 bases; unmatched junction nucleotides: 5. The CDR3 consists of 14 residues. In germline, CDR1 is SQVTM, CDR2 ANQGSEA. Written as DNA, the CDR3 is TGCAGCGTTGAAGGTCGAACAGGGGGCACTGAAGCTTTCTTT. It codes for CSVEGRTGGTEAFF.

The V gene is TRBV10-2, the J gene TRBJ2-4; 7 bases agree with TRBD2. The V gene end was trimmed by 6 bases and the J gene end by 0 bases; junction bases not matched to a gene: 17. Germline assignment: CDR1 WSHSY and CDR2 SAAADI. This CDR3 comprises 19 residues. This CDR3 reads CASRDAQREPALAKNIQYF. DNA of the CDR3: TGCGCCAGCAGGGACGCCCAGCGGGAACCGGCCCTAGCCAAAAACATTCAGTACTTC.

The chain employs TRBV5-8 and TRBJ2-2, with D maybe TRBD2 (6 bases). Germline lookup yields CDR1 SGHTS and CDR2 YDEGEE. V was pared by 2 bases and J by 5 bases, with 7 bases between. The CDR3 is 13 amino acids. CDR3 DNA sequence: TGTGCCAGCAGCTTTGGAGGGACCGGGGAGCTGTTTTTT. Translation: CASSFGGTGELFF.

The genes are TRBV9 and TRBJ2-2; 10 bases are a match to TRBD2. The CDR3 extends over 20 amino acids. With 0 bases clipped from V and 1 base from J, the junction kept 12 bases outside the gene matches. Germline V gene sequence: CDR1 SGDLS, CDR2 YYNGEE. CDR3 nucleotide sequence: TGTGCCAGCAGCGTAGGGCCCCGCAGCGGGGGGGCACGGAACACCGGGGAGCTGTTTTTT. This encodes CASSVGPRSGGARNTGELFF.

V and J are TRBV3-1 (or the pseudogene TRBV3-2) and TRBJ2-7, with TRBD1 matching over 10 bases. The germline CDR1 and CDR2 sequences are LGHDT and YNNKEL (reference sequence). J gave up 3 bases and V 6 bases, and 5 bases lay outside the gene matches. The CDR3 is made up of 14 amino acids. CDR3 bases: TGTGCCAGCAGGCGGGGACAGGGGTTCTACGAGCAGTACTTC. The encoded protein is CASRRGQGFYEQYF.

This clone has a single count. This chain connects TRBV2 to TRBJ1-1, with D perhaps matching TRBD1 (5 bases). The V end lost 1 base, the J end lost 4 bases, and 19 bases lay between the germline ends. This CDR3 is 17 amino acids long. The germline V gene has CDR1 SNHLY and CDR2 FYNNEI. The chain's CDR3 is CASSEGQGGSYGTEAFF. Written as DNA, the CDR3 is TGTGCCAGCAGTGAAGGGCAGGGCGGTTCGTACGGCACTGAAGCTTTCTTT.

The chain links TRBV28 to TRBJ1-2; D remains unclear. Trimming pared 5 bases from V and 7 bases from J, leaving 17 bases between. CDR3 length: 14 amino acids. In germline, CDR1 is MDHEN, CDR2 SYDVKM. This chain's CDR3 is CASSPAAAVGGYTF. The CDR3 DNA reads TGTGCCAGCAGTCCAGCCGCGGCAGTGGGTGGCTACACCTTC.

The gene calls are TRBV25-1 and TRBJ1-6; D may be TRBD1 (6 bases). Germline V lookup: CDR1 MGHDK, CDR2 SYGVNS. Trimming removed 4 bases from V and 10 bases from J, with 14 bases in between. This CDR3 spans 14 amino acids. For the CDR3, the DNA is TGTGCCAGCAGTGGACAGGAGGAATTCTCACCCCTCCACTTT. Its protein product is CASSGQEEFSPLHF.

The chain couples TRBV29-1 to TRBJ2-6; a weak D match, TRBD1 (5 bases). This CDR3 spans 13 amino acids. The ends were cut back, 7 bases at V and 1 base at J, with 8 bases in the middle. Germline loops: CDR1 SQVTM, CDR2 ANQGSEA. This CDR3 is CSAAGSGANVLTF. CDR3 sequence (DNA): TGCAGCGCAGCAGGGTCTGGGGCCAACGTCCTGACTTTC.

This clone was seen more than once but under ten times. The CDR3: CASSFPTANTEAFF. CDR3 nucleotide sequence: TGTGCCAGCAGCTTCCCGACAGCGAACACTGAAGCTTTCTTT. The J gene is TRBJ1-1, the V gene TRBV7-8; a possible D gene is TRBD1 (5 bases). The CDR3 covers 14 residues. Germline-derived CDR1 and CDR2 are SGHVS and FQNEAQ. V was trimmed by 3 bases and J by 1 base, leaving 9 bases between them.

This chain uses TRBV14 with TRBJ1-2; D is ambiguous. The V end was cut by 0 bases, the J end by 4 bases, with 9 bases between. Germline V gene sequence: CDR1 SGHDN, CDR2 FVKESK. The CDR3 consists of 14 residues. Here the CDR3 reads CASSQDLHSYGYTF. CDR3 nucleotide sequence: TGTGCCAGCAGCCAAGATCTTCACTCCTATGGCTACACCTTC.

V gene TRBV6-1 combines with J gene TRBJ2-5; 14 bases fit TRBD2. There are 17 residues in the CDR3. The germline CDR1 and CDR2 sequences are MNHNS and SASEGT. Unmatched junction bases numbered 3, after V lost 2 bases and J lost 1 base. CDR3 sequence reads: CASSELGLAGGQETQYF. CDR3 nucleotide sequence: TGTGCCAGCAGTGAACTTGGACTAGCGGGGGGCCAAGAGACCCAGTACTTC.

V usage is TRBV6-1 and J usage is TRBJ2-1, with D possibly TRBD2 on 5 matching bases. Germline V gene lookup returns CDR1 MNHNS and CDR2 SASEGT. Trimming removed 0 bases at V and 3 bases at J, with 15 bases between. CDR3 length: 17 amino acids. The CDR3 region has the DNA TGTGCCAGCAGTGAAGCTTGGGGAGCGGTAGACTACAATGAGCAGTTCTTC. Translation: CASSEAWGAVDYNEQFF.

This rearrangement joins TRBV5-4 to TRBJ2-1; D is unclear. The V gene lost 1 base and the J gene lost 5 bases, with 4 bases spanning the gap. This CDR3 contains 12 residues. Germline V gene sequence: CDR1 SGHNT, CDR2 YYREEE (reference sequence). The CDR3 DNA sequence: TGTGCCAGCAGCTTGCTTGACAATGAGCAGTTCTTC. This encodes CASSLLDNEQFF. Full variable domain (remainder filled in from reference TRBV5-4 and TRBJ2-1): ETGVTQSPTHLIKTRGQQVTLRCSSQSGHNTVSWYQQALGQGPQFIFQYYREEENGRGNFPPRFSGLQFPNYSSELNVNALELDDSALYLCASSLLDNEQFFGPGTRLTVL.

V usage is TRBV7-3 and J usage is TRBJ2-4, with D possibly matching TRBD2 (5 bases). Germline CDR1 is SGHTA and CDR2 is FQGTGA. Trimming took 6 bases from V and 8 from J, leaving 11 bases between them. The CDR3 consists of 12 residues. CDR3 protein: CASSNYGDIQYF. CDR3 bases: TGTGCCAGCAGTAACTACGGGGACATTCAGTACTTC.

The chain uses TRBV4-2 and TRBJ1-4, with D perhaps TRBD1 (5 bases). V dropped 0 bases and J dropped 12 bases, with 20 bases sitting between them. The length of the CDR3 is 16 residues. Germline lookup yields CDR1 LGHNA and CDR2 YNFKEQ. CDR3 amino acids: CASSQEQGVTGGELFF. CDR3 coding DNA: TGTGCCAGCAGCCAAGAGCAGGGAGTGACCGGGGGTGAACTGTTTTTT.

The chain links TRBV9 to TRBJ2-5; 8 positions match TRBD2. The CDR3 runs to 15 residues. V lost 3 bases, J lost 2 bases, and 6 bases stayed unmatched. In germline, CDR1 is SGDLS, CDR2 YYNGEE. Written as DNA, the CDR3 is TGTGCCAGCAGCGGAGGGACTAGTCGGCAAGAGACCCAGTACTTC. It encodes CASSGGTSRQETQYF.

The chain carries TRBV9 and TRBJ1-3; TRBD1 is a possible D gene (5 bases). The germline V and J ends were trimmed by 0 bases and 0 bases, with 10 bases remaining between them. Germline CDR1 SGDLS, CDR2 YYNGEE. This CDR3 is built from 16 residues. CDR3 region: CASSVEQASSGNTIYF. The CDR3 nucleotides are TGTGCCAGCAGCGTAGAACAGGCGAGCTCTGGAAACACCATATATTTT.